Given below is one T cell receptor beta chain in context. This CDR3 comprises 14 residues. The ends were cut back, 0 bases at V and 2 bases at J, with 7 bases in the middle. From germline, CDR1 is SGDLS and CDR2 YYNGEE. The data belong to a study of blood T cell repertoires in COVID-19. In the original workflow: Nucleated cell number was recorded as an estimate derived from reference gene primer amplification. TCRdb's copy holds only in-frame clones and misses some; the assay was immunoSEQ multiplex PCR. V and J calls plus clone size are reproduced from that table; the DNA served to infer D and trimming. Here the sample spans 250,000 to 350,000 clones, about 81% being singletons.

The genes are TRBV9 and TRBJ2-3, with unresolved D. The TCR was taken from a human donor with COVID-19, enrolled during active disease. The donor label of this sample is uncertain. Sequenced sample: peripheral blood. The CDR3 DNA is TGTGCCAGCAGCGTAGTGTCAGACACAGATACGCAGTATTTT. Amino acid sequence: CASSVVSDTDTQYF.